These 17 T cell receptor beta chains share one sample of origin, sequenced in a study of shared clonotypes between healthy human individuals. Generated by immunoSEQ multiplex PCR, the TCRdb table keeps only in-frame clones and is missing some. The sample yields some 450,000 clones, 60% to 80% seen once. The sequencing sample was made of PBMCs. Receptors originate from a woman in her thirties or forties in good health. Some clones in this sample may be carry-over from other donors' samples.

This sequence joins TRBV28 and TRBJ1-4; D uncertain. CDR3 length equals 12 residues. Germline V lookup: CDR1 MDHEN, CDR2 SYDVKM. V dropped 7 bases and J dropped 11 bases, with 14 bases sitting between them. Written as DNA, the CDR3 is TGTGCCAGCAACTTTAATGCGGGGAAACTGTTTTTT. It translates to CASNFNAGKLFF.

Regarding this clone: This CDR3 is also generated by other DNA sequences in the sample. V gene TRBV28 combines with J gene TRBJ1-2; the D is unclear. V was pared by 4 bases and J by 0 bases, with 6 bases between. Germline V gene sequence: CDR1 MDHEN, CDR2 SYDVKM. CDR3 length equals 13 residues. CDR3 amino acids: CASSSLANYGYTF. CDR3 coding DNA: TGTGCCAGCAGTTCCCTAGCTAACTATGGCTACACCTTC.

The chain employs TRBV29-1 and TRBJ2-7; 10 positions match TRBD1. The CDR3 consists of 14 residues. Trimming took 6 bases from V and 3 from J; bases not matched to a gene: 8. Germline V gene sequence: CDR1 SQVTM, CDR2 ANQGSEA. Written as DNA, the CDR3 is TGCAGCGTCGCCGGGGACAGGGGTGTCTACGAGCAGTACTTC. Amino acids: CSVAGDRGVYEQYF.

A few counts support this clone. V gene TRBV5-1 combines with J gene TRBJ2-2; 8 positions agree with TRBD2. Germline loops: CDR1 SGHRS, CDR2 YFSETQ. The ends lost 7 bases at V and 3 bases at J; junction bases unmatched: 11. CDR3 size: 16 residues. The CDR3 loop is CASQPLPGGHTGELFF. The DNA of the CDR3 is TGCGCCAGCCAACCTTTACCGGGAGGGCACACCGGGGAGCTGTTTTTT.

The V and J genes are TRBV6-5 and TRBJ1-5; D is undetermined. Trimming pared 5 bases from V and 0 bases from J, leaving 11 bases between. CDR1 MNHEY and CDR2 SVGAGI come from the germline V gene. The CDR3 consists of 15 residues. DNA of the CDR3: TGTGCCAGCAGTCAACGCCGGGGTAGCAATCAGCCCCAGCATTTT. Translating it yields CASSQRRGSNQPQHF.

The chain has TRBV19 and TRBJ1-6; D uncertain. Trimming pared 11 bases from V and 4 bases from J, leaving 15 bases between. Germline CDR1 is LNHDA and CDR2 is SQIVND (reference sequence). The length of the CDR3 is 14 residues. The CDR3 bases are TGTGCCCCGGGGAGAGCAGATTATAATTCACCCCTCCACTTT. Translated: CAPGRADYNSPLHF.

The V call is TRBV30, the J call TRBJ2-5, with D possibly TRBD1 on 6 matching bases. The J call could be wrong; TRBJ2-7 is a better fit for the DNA end. CDR1 and CDR2 from the germline V gene are GTSNPN and SVGIG (reference sequence). This CDR3 is built from 14 residues. As DNA, the CDR3 is TGTGCCTGGAGGGAAAACAGGGAGATTGACGAGCAGTACTTC. Protein sequence: CAWRENREIDEQYF.

The chain uses TRBV30 and TRBJ2-7; no clear D. V was trimmed by 0 bases and J by 2 bases, leaving 11 bases between them. The CDR3 contains 14 residues. CDR1 and CDR2 (germline): GTSNPN, SVGIG (reference sequence). CDR3 DNA: TGTGCCTGGAGTGTACTATGGGAACCCTACGAGCAGTACTTC. Translated: CAWSVLWEPYEQYF.

Comment on this clone: Other DNA sequences in the sample encode the same CDR3. For the CDR3, the DNA is TGTGCCCTCTCCTACGAGCAGTACTTC. It codes for CALSYEQYF. V is TRBV5-6 and J is TRBJ2-7; D is unresolved. Germline V gives CDR1 SGHDT, CDR2 YYEEEE. The germline V and J ends were trimmed by 10 bases and 0 bases, with 2 bases remaining between them. The CDR3 length is 9 residues. The entire variable domain, with the rest obtained from reference TRBV5-6 and TRBJ2-7, is as follows: DAGVTQSPTHLIKTRGQQVTLRCSPKSGHDTVSWYQQALGQGPQFIFQYYEEEERQRGNFPDRFSGHQFPNYSSELNVNALLLGDSALYLCALSYEQYFGPGTRLTVT.

This clone appeared once. The chain employs TRBV27 and TRBJ2-7; the match to TRBD2 covers 8 bases. The V gene's germline CDR1 is MNHEY and CDR2 SMNVEV (reference sequence). The CDR3 loop spans 14 amino acids. Trimming cost V 6 bases and J 2 bases; bases outside gene matches: 6. For the CDR3, the DNA is TGTGCCAGCAGCCGCGGGGGGACGACCTACGAGCAGTACTTC. Translated, it gives CASSRGGTTYEQYF.

CDR3 residues: CASSYGQGRNTEAFF. DNA of the CDR3: TGTGCCAGCAGTTACGGACAGGGGAGAAACACTGAAGCTTTCTTT. J is TRBJ1-1 and V is TRBV6-5; 9 nucleotides agree with TRBD1. V lost 2 bases to trimming and J lost 2 bases; unmatched junction nucleotides: 3. CDR1 and CDR2 (germline): MNHEY, SVGAGI. There are 15 residues in the CDR3.

The chain links TRBV29-1 to TRBJ1-2; TRBD1 agrees at 10 bases. The germline CDR1 and CDR2 sequences are SQVTM and ANQGSEA. V lost 6 bases and J lost 3; bases outside the gene matches: 1. This CDR3 is built from 12 residues. The CDR3 is CSVGQGDYGYTF. The CDR3 coding sequence is TGCAGCGTCGGACAGGGGGACTATGGCTACACCTTC.

Points on this clone: A clone one base away is much larger, so this may be a read error. The rearrangement joins TRBV5-4 to TRBJ2-7; 11 bases map to TRBD2. Germline CDR1 is SGHNT and CDR2 is YYREEE (reference sequence). The CDR3 runs to 16 residues. Trimming removed 4 bases from V and 3 bases from J; junction bases left unmatched: 9. CDR3 amino acids: CASSPTSGAGCYEQYF. The CDR3 bases are TGTGCCAGCAGCCCGACTAGCGGGGCCGGGTGCTACGAGCAGTACTTC. Drawing the rest from reference TRBV5-4 and TRBJ2-7, the complete variable domain is ETGVTQSPTHLIKTRGQQVTLRCSSQSGHNTVSWYQQALGQGPQFIFQYYREEENGRGNFPPRFSGLQFPNYSSELNVNALELDDSALYLCASSPTSGAGCYEQYFGPGTRLTVT.

This chain links TRBV5-4 with TRBJ1-1; weak D call: TRBD1 (6 bases). Trimming pared 4 bases from V and 4 bases from J, leaving 11 bases between. Germline V gene lookup returns CDR1 SGHNT and CDR2 YYREEE (reference sequence). CDR3 length equals 13 residues. CDR3 amino acids: CASSPQGLTEAFF. CDR3 bases: TGTGCCAGCAGCCCACAGGGTCTCACTGAAGCTTTCTTT.

The sample holds a few counts of this clone. The chain employs TRBV10-2 and TRBJ2-7, with 11 bases fitting TRBD2. The junction had 5 bases not matched to a gene; V was cut back by 4 bases and J by 3 bases. The CDR3 loop spans 15 amino acids. Germline V gene lookup returns CDR1 WSHSY and CDR2 SAAADI. The CDR3 is CASSGPTSGNYEQYF. The CDR3 region has the DNA TGCGCCAGCAGTGGGCCGACTAGCGGGAACTACGAGCAGTACTTC.

The sample holds one count of this clone. The rearrangement uses TRBV9 and TRBJ1-3; D is unclear. Per the germline V gene, CDR1 is SGDLS and CDR2 is YYNGEE. Trimming took 4 bases from V and 0 from J, leaving 11 bases between them. The CDR3 has 15 residues. The CDR3 DNA follows: TGTGCCAGCAGCCCGGACGGGTACTCTGGAAACACCATATATTTT. This encodes CASSPDGYSGNTIYF.

The gene calls are TRBV29-1 and TRBJ2-1, with unresolved D. Germline CDR1 is SQVTM and CDR2 is ANQGSEA. This CDR3 spans 13 amino acids. V lost 0 bases, J lost 7 bases, and 10 bases lay in between. DNA for the CDR3: TGCAGCGTTGAAGATCCCATGGTTAATGAGCAGTTCTTC. This codes for CSVEDPMVNEQFF.